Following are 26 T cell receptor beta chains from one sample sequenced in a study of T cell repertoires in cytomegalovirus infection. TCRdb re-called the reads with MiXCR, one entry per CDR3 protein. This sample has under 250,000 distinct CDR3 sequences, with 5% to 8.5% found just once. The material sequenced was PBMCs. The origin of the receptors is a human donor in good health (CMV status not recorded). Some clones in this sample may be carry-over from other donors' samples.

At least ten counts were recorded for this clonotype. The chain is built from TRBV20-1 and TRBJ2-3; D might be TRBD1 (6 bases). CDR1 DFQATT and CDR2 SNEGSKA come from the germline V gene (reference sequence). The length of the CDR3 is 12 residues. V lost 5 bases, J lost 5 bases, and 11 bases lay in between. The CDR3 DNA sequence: TGCAGTGCTCTGGACAGTGGAGATACGCAGTATTTT. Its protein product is CSALDSGDTQYF.

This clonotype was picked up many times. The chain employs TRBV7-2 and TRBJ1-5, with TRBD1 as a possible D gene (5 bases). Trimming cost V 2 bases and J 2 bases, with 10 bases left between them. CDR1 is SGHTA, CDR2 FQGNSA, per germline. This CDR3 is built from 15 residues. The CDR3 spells CASSLRREGNQPQHF. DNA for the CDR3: TGTGCCAGCAGCTTACGCAGGGAGGGCAATCAGCCCCAGCATTTT. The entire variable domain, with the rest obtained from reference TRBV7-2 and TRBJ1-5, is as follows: GAGVSQSPSNKVTEKGKDVELRCDPISGHTALYWYRQSLGQGLEFLIYFQGNSAPDKSGLPSDRFSAERTGGSVSTLTIQRTQQEDSAVYLCASSLRREGNQPQHFGDGTRLSIL.

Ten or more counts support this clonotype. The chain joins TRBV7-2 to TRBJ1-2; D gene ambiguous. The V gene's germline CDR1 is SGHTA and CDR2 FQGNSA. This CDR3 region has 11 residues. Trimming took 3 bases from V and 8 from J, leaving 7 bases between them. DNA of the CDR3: TGTGCCAGCAGCTTTATGGCGGGCTACACCTTC. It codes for CASSFMAGYTF.

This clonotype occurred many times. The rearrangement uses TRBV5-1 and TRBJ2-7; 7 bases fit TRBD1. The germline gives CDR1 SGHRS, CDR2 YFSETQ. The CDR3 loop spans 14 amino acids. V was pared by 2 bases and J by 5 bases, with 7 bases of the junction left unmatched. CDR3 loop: CASSFDRAGDEQYF. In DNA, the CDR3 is TGCGCCAGCAGCTTCGACAGGGCAGGGGACGAGCAGTACTTC. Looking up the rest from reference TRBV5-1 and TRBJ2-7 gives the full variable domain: KAGVTQTPRYLIKTRGQQVTLSCSPISGHRSVSWYQQTPGQGLQFLFEYFSETQRNKGNFPGRFSGRQFSNSRSEMNVSTLELGDSALYLCASSFDRAGDEQYFGPGTRLTVT.

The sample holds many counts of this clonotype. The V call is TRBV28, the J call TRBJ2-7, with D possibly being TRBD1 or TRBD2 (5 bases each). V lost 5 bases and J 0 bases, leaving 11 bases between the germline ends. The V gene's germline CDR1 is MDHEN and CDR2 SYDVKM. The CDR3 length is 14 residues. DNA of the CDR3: TGTGCCAGCAGTAACTCCGGGACCTCCTACGAGCAGTACTTC. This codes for CASSNSGTSYEQYF. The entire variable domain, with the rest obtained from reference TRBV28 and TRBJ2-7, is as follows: DVKVTQSSRYLVKRTGEKVFLECVQDMDHENMFWYRQDPGLGLRLIYFSYDVKMKEKGDIPEGYSVSREKKERFSLILESASTNQTSMYLCASSNSGTSYEQYFGPGTRLTVT.

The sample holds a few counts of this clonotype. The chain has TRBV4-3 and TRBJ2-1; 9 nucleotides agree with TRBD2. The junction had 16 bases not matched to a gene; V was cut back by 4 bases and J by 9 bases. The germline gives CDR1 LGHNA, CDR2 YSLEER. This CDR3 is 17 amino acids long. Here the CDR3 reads CASSPFPSGGNLGEQFF. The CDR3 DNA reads TGCGCCAGCAGCCCTTTCCCGAGCGGGGGGAACCTCGGTGAGCAGTTCTTC.

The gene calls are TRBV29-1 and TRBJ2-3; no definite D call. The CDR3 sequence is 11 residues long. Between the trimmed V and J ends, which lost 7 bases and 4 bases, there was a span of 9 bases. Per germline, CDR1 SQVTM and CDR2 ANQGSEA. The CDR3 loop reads CSAGWADTQYF. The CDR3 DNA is TGCAGCGCCGGATGGGCAGATACGCAGTATTTT.

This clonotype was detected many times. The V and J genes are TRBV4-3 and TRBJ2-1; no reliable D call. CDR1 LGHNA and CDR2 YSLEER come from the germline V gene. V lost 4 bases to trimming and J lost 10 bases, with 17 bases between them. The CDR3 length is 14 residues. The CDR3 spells CASSLRLTGPEQFF. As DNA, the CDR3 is TGCGCCAGCAGCCTGAGACTCACGGGCCCGGAGCAGTTCTTC.

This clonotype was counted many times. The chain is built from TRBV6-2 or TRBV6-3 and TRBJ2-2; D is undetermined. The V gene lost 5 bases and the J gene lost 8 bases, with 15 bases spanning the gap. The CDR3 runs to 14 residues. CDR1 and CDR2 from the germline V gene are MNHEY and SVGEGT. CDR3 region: CASSRRAISGELFF. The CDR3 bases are TGTGCCAGCAGTCGACGAGCCATTTCAGGGGAGCTGTTTTTT.

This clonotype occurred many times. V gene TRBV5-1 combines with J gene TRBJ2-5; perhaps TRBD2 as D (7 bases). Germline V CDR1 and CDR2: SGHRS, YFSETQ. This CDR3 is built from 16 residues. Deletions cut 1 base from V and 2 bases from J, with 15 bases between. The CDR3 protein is CASSLSGGPGQETQYF. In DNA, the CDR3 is TGCGCCAGCAGCTTGTCCGGGGGGCCGGGACAAGAGACCCAGTACTTC.

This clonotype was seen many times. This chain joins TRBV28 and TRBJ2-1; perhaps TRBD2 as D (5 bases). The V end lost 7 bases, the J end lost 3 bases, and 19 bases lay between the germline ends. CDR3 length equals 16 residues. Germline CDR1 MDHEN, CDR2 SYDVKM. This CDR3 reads CASISLGLPDYNEQFF. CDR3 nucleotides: TGTGCCAGCATCTCCTTAGGACTGCCAGACTACAATGAGCAGTTCTTC. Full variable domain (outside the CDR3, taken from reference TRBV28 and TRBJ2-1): DVKVTQSSRYLVKRTGEKVFLECVQDMDHENMFWYRQDPGLGLRLIYFSYDVKMKEKGDIPEGYSVSREKKERFSLILESASTNQTSMYLCASISLGLPDYNEQFFGPGTRLTVL.

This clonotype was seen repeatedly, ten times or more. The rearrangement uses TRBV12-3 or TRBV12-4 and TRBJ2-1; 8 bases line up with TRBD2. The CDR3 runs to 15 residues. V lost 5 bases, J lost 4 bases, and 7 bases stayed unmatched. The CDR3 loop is CASSNLAGSYNEQFF. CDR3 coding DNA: TGTGCCAGCAGTAACTTAGCGGGGAGTTACAATGAGCAGTTCTTC.

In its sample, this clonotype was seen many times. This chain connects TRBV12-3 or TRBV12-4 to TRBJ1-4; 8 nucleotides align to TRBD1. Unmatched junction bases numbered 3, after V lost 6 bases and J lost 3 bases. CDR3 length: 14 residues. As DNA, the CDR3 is TGTGCCAGCAGACGGGGACAGGCTAATGAAAAACTGTTTTTT. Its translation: CASRRGQANEKLFF.

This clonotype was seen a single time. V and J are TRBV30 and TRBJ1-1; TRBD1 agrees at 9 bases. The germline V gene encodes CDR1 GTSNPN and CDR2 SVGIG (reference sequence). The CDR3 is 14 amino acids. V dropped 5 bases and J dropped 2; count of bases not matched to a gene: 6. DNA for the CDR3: TGTGCCTGGTCCTCGGGACAGGGAAACACTGAAGCTTTCTTT. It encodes CAWSSGQGNTEAFF.

The CDR3 DNA sequence: TGCGCCAGCAGCTCGCCTTCCAGAACGCAAGAGACCCAGTACTTC. Amino acids: CASSSPSRTQETQYF. This chain uses TRBV5-1 with TRBJ2-5; the D is unclear. The V gene's germline CDR1 is SGHRS and CDR2 YFSETQ. V was shortened by 3 bases and J by 2 bases, with 14 bases between the two germline ends. This CDR3 has 15 amino acids.

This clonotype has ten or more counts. Here the CDR3 DNA reads TGTGCCAGGATACAGCCCCAGCATTTT. Translating it yields CARIQPQHF. This sequence joins TRBV19 and TRBJ1-5, with D unclear. The CDR3 runs 9 residues. V gave up 9 bases and J gave up 7 bases, with 4 bases separating them. Germline V gene sequence: CDR1 LNHDA, CDR2 SQIVND (reference sequence). The whole variable domain, filled in from reference TRBV19 and TRBJ1-5, reads DGGITQSPKYLFRKEGQNVTLSCEQNLNHDAMYWYRQDPGQGLRLIYYSQIVNDFQKGDIAEGYSVSREKKESFPLTVTSAQKNPTAFYLCARIQPQHFGDGTRLSIL.

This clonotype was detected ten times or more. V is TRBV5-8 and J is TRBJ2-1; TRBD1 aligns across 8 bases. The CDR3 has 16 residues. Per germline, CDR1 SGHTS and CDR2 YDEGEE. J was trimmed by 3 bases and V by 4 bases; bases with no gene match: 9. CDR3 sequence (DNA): TGTGCCAGCAGCCCTTTGGGACAGGCGAACTACAATGAGCAGTTCTTC. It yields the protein CASSPLGQANYNEQFF.

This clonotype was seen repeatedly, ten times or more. The CDR3 sequence: CASSLGGGPAKNIQYF. In DNA, the CDR3 is TGTGCCAGCAGCTTAGGAGGGGGGCCAGCCAAAAACATTCAGTACTTC. V is TRBV7-2 and J is TRBJ2-4; the D call may be TRBD1 or TRBD2 (6 bases each). V was pared by 1 base and J by 0 bases, with 10 bases between. Germline-derived CDR1 and CDR2 are SGHTA and FQGNSA. The length of the CDR3 is 16 residues.

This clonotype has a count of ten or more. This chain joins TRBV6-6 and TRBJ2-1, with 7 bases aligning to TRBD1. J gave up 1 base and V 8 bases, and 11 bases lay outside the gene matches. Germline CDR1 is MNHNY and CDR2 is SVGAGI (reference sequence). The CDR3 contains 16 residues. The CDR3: CASRGTWDSSYNEQFF. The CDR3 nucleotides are TGTGCCAGCCGGGGAACCTGGGACAGTTCCTACAATGAGCAGTTCTTC.

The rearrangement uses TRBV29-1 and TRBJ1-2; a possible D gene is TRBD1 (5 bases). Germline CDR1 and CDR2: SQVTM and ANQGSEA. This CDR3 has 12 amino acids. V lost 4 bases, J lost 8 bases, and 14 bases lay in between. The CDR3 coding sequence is TGCAGCGTTGCCCCGGGGGAGTACGGCTACACCTTC. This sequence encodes CSVAPGEYGYTF.

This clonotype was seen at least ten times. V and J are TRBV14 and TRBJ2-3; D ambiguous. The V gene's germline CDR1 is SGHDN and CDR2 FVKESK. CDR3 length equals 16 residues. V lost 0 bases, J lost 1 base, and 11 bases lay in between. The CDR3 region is CASSQDFQRGTDTQYF. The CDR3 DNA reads TGTGCCAGCAGCCAAGACTTTCAGCGAGGCACAGATACGCAGTATTTT.

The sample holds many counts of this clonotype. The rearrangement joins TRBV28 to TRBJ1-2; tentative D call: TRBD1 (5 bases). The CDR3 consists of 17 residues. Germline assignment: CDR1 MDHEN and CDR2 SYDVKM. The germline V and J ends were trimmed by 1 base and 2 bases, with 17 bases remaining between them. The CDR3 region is CASSLSGAGSPNYGYTF. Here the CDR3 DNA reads TGTGCCAGCAGTTTATCCGGGGCGGGCAGTCCCAACTATGGCTACACCTTC.

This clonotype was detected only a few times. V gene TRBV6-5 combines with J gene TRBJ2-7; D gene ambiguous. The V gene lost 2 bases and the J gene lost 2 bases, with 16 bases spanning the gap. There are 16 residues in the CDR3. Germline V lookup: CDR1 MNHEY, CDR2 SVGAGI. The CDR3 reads CASSYNDQTWTYEQYF. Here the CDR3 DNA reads TGTGCCAGCAGTTACAACGACCAGACCTGGACCTACGAGCAGTACTTC.

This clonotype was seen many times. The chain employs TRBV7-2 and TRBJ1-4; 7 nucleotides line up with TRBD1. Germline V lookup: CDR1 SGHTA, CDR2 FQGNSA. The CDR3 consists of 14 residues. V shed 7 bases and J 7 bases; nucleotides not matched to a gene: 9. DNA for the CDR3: TGTGCCAGCAAGATTCGTACAGGGGTTGAAAAACTGTTTTTT. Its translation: CASKIRTGVEKLFF.

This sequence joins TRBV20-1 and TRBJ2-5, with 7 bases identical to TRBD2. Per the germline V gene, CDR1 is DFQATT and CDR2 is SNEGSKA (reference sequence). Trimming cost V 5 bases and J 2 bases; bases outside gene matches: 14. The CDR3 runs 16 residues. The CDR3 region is CSAGTSGVKPQETQYF. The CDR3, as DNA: TGCAGTGCTGGTACCAGCGGGGTAAAACCGCAAGAGACCCAGTACTTC.

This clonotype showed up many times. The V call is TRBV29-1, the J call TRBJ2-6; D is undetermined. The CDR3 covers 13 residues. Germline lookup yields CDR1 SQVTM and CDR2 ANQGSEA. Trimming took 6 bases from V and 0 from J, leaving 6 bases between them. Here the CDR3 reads CSVAPSGANVLTF. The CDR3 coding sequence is TGCAGCGTCGCCCCCTCTGGGGCCAACGTCCTGACTTTC.